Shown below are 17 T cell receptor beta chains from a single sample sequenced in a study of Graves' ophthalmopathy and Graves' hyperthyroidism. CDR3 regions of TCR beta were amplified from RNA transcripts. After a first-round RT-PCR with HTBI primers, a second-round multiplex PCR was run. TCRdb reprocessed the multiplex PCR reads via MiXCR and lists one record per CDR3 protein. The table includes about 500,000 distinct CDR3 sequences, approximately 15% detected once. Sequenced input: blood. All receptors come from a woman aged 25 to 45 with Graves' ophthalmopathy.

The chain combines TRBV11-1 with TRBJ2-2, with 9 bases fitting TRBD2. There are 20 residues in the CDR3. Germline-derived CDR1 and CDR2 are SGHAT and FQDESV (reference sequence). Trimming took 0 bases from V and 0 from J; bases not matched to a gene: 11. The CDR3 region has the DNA TGTGCCAGCAGCTTAGCCTGGAAGTTAGCGGGGGCTGCGAACACCGGGGAGCTGTTTTTT. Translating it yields CASSLAWKLAGAANTGELFF.

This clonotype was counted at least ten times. The CDR3 DNA follows: TGTGCCAGCAGTTACGCGGGTACCACCTACGAGCAGTACTTC. Encoded protein: CASSYAGTTYEQYF. The rearrangement links TRBV6-2 or TRBV6-3 to TRBJ2-7; tentative D call: TRBD2 (5 bases). This CDR3 has 14 amino acids. CDR1 and CDR2 (germline): MNHEY, SVGEGT. V dropped 2 bases and J dropped 2 bases, with 10 bases sitting between them.

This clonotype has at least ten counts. The CDR3: CATSLGFGSHETQYF. CDR3 DNA: TGTGCCACATCCCTCGGGTTCGGATCGCATGAGACCCAGTACTTC. V usage is TRBV6-5 and J usage is TRBJ2-5; D gene unclear. V shed 10 bases and J shed 5 bases, with 23 bases lying between them. The CDR3 contains 15 residues. Germline V gives CDR1 MNHEY, CDR2 SVGAGI.

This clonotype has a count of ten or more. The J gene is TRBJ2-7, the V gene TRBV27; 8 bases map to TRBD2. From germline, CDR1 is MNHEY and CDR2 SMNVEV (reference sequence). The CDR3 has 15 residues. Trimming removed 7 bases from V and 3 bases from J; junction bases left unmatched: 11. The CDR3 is CASTPQLADIYEQYF. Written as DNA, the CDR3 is TGTGCCAGCACCCCTCAACTAGCGGATATCTACGAGCAGTACTTC.

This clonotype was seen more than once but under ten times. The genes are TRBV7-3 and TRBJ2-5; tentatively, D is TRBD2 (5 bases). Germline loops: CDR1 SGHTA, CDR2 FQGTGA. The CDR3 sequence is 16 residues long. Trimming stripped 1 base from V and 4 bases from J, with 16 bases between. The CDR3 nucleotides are TGTGCCAGCAGCTTAAGATCCCCCTCTAGCCCAGAGACCCAGTACTTC. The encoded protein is CASSLRSPSSPETQYF.

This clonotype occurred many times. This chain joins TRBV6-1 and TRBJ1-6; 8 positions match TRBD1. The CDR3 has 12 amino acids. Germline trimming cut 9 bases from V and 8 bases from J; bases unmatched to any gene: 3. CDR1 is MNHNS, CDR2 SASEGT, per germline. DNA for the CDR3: TGTGCCAGTTTGACAGGGGATTCACCCCTCCACTTT. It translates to CASLTGDSPLHF.

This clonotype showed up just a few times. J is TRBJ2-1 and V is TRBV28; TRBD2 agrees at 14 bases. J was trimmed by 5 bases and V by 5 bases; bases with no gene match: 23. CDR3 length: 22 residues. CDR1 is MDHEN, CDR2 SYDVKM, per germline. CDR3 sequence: CASSPAWAGLAGGKKADNEQFF. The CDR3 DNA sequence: TGTGCCAGCAGTCCAGCGTGGGCCGGACTAGCGGGAGGCAAGAAAGCTGACAATGAGCAGTTCTTC.

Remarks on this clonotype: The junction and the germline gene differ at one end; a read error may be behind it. CDR3 coding DNA: TGTGCCAGCAGTTCCCCCCGGGACAGGGGGCTGGAGACCAAGTACTTC. Translating gives CASSSPRDRGLETKYF. The chain recombines TRBV12-3 or TRBV12-4 with TRBJ2-5; TRBD1 agrees at 12 bases. CDR3 size: 16 residues.

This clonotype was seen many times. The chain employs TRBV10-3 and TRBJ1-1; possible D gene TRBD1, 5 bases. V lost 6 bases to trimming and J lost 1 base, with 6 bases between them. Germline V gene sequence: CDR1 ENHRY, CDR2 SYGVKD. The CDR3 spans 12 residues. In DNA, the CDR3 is TGTGCCATCAGGGGGACGAACACTGAAGCTTTCTTT. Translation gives CAIRGTNTEAFF.

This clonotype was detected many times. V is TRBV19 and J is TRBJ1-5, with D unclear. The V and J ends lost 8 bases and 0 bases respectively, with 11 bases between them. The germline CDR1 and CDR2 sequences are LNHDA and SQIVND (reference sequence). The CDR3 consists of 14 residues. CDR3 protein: CASGRTSSNQPQHF. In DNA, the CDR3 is TGTGCCAGTGGTCGGACTTCTAGCAATCAGCCCCAGCATTTT.

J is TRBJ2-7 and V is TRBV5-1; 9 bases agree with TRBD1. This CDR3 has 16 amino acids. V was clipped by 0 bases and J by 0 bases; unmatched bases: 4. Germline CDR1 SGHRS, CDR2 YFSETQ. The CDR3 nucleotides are TGCGCCAGCAGCTTGGAGGGGACAGGGTACTCCTACGAGCAGTACTTC. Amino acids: CASSLEGTGYSYEQYF.

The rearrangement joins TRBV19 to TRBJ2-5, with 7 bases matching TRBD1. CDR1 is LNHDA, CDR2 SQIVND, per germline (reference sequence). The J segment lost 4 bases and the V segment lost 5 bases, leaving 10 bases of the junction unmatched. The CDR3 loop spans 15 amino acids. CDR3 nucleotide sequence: TGTGCCAGTAGTGCCTCAACACAGGGGAGAGAGACCCAGTACTTC. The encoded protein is CASSASTQGRETQYF. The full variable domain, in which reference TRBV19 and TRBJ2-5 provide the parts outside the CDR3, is DGGITQSPKYLFRKEGQNVTLSCEQNLNHDAMYWYRQDPGQGLRLIYYSQIVNDFQKGDIAEGYSVSREKKESFPLTVTSAQKNPTAFYLCASSASTQGRETQYFGPGTRLLVL.

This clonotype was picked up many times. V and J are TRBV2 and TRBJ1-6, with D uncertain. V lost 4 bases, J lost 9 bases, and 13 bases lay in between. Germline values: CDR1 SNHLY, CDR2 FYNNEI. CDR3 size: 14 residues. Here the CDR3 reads CASSGRGGGSPLHF. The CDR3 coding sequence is TGTGCCAGCAGTGGGCGGGGTGGTGGTTCACCCCTCCACTTT.

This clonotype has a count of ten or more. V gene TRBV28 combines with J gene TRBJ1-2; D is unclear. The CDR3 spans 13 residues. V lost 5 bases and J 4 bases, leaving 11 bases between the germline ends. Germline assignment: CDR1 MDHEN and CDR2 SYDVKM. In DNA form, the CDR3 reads TGTGCCAGCAGTCGCCCTCAGGTCTATGGCTACACCTTC. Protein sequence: CASSRPQVYGYTF.

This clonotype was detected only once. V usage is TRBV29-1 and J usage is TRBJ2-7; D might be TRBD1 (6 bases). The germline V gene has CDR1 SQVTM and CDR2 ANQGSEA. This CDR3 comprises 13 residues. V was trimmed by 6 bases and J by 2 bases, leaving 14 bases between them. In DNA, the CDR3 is TGCAGCGTCCGGACAGTTCTTACCTACGAGCAGTACTTC. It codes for CSVRTVLTYEQYF.

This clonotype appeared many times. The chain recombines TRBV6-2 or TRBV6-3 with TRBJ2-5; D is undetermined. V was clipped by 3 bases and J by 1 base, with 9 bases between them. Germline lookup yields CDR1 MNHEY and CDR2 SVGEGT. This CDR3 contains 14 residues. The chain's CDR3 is CASSYYRPQETQYF. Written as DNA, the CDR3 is TGTGCCAGCAGTTATTATCGGCCCCAAGAGACCCAGTACTTC.

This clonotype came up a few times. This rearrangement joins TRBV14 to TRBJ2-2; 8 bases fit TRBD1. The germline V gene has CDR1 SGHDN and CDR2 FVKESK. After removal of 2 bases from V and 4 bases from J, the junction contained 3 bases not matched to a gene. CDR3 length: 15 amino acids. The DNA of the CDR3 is TGTGCCAGCAGCCAACGGACAGGGTTCACCGGGGAGCTGTTTTTT. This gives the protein CASSQRTGFTGELFF.